This record concerns one TCR beta chain sequence. Antigen unknown. The data stem from a study of T cell responses to AZD1222 COVID-19 vaccine. About the research overall: Both about-4-week and about-12-week second-dose recipients were combined.

The protocol was immunoSEQ multiplex PCR, while the TCRdb copy is restricted to in-frame clones and leaves out a portion. This table has 150,000 to 200,000 clones, 75% to 95% appearing once. Overall study findings and caveats: Increased Spike-specific TCR breadth and depth were observed after two AZD1222 doses. Donors in the cohort were predominantly white British and more often female, and clonal diversity was possibly underestimated. Only 5 or 6 individuals given AZD1222 were seropositive at baseline.

The length of the CDR3 is 13 residues. V gave up 9 bases and J gave up 4 bases, with 15 bases separating them. This chain connects TRBV12-3 or TRBV12-4 to TRBJ1-2; D unclear. The source is an adult in good health. The source was peripheral blood, collected on day 0 of AZD1222 vaccination. Here the CDR3 reads CASSLVTSYGYTF. In DNA form, the CDR3 reads TGTGCCAGTTCATTGGTGACCTCCTATGGCTACACCTTC.